This T cell receptor beta chain was captured by sequencing in a study of cytomegalovirus exposure and HLA in healthy donors (dated by TCRdb to 2016 to 2017). Background on the whole study: In an earlier analysis of 450 to 750 of the donors, under 300 Gb of sequence data and about 110 million unique TCR beta sequences from about 179 million T cells were reported. Class I and class II HLA loci were covered by the typing at four-digit resolution. Several DR-DQ haplotypes were treated as single units for association and clustering because of strong linkage in the cohort. Typing coverage differed by locus: A, B, C, DRB1 and DQB1 were typed in about 620-630 donors, DQA1 in approximately 520, DPA1 in 600 to 610, and DPB1 in about 450. A later analysis re-examined previously published TCR beta repertoires from several hundred donors and added high-resolution HLA genotyping to investigate patterns of TCR occurrence. The aim of the study was to test whether cataloging public T cell receptors could identify signatures of past pathogen exposure. In a later genetic analysis, genome-wide SNP genotypes for about 65% of the roughly 700 donors were used, and that subset was treated as a discovery cohort. The study profiled the T cell repertoires of hundreds of subjects by immunosequencing and related them to cytomegalovirus serostatus. On average, 235,054 unique TCR beta nucleotide sequences were sequenced per donor among 398 genotyped donors of the cohort, with roughly 18% of those sequences being non-productive. Among the roughly 400 genotyped donors, 81% belonged to the genetic ancestry cluster associated with self-reported Caucasian donors. Donor age, sex, ethnicity and CMV serostatus were compiled together with the repertoire data. Every discovery cohort repertoire had been produced on one sequencing platform. A separate validation cohort of roughly 130 different subjects was used in addition to the approximately 670-subject first cohort. An earlier analysis of 587 of the donors used high-throughput TCR beta sequencing to judge whether each TCR beta V gene segment behaved as functional or pseudogenic. An early release that covered around 590 HLA-typed donors contained approximately 320 gigabases of sequencing data and tens of millions of unique TCR sequences. In the later analysis, no new phenotypic data were used to find candidate immune exposures; instead, reliance was placed on TCR beta sequences and their occurrence across donors. To predict cytomegalovirus infection status, the study brought together high-throughput TCR immunosequencing, statistical association of individual TCRs with disease status, and machine learning. Overall study outcomes, separate from this receptor: A later genetic analysis associated a missense DCLRE1C variant with V-gene and J-gene trimming of TCR beta chains, and an independent cohort replicated the association. In a later genetic analysis, fewer N-insertions in productive TCRs were reported among donors in an Asian-associated ancestry cluster than the roughly 700-donor mean. Specific HLA alleles were associated with about 17,000 TCR beta sequences at a false discovery rate of 0.05 in a later analysis. Because counts were too low, roughly 16 rarely observed V segments, including chromosome 9 orphons, were left out of the earlier analysis of 587 of the donors. CMV serostatus was the only immune exposure information available for the cohort. Assigning TCR associations to individual alleles was difficult when HLA alleles, especially DR and DQ, strongly co-occurred. A group of highly shared sequence variants was considered likely to be a technical artifact of the sequencing pipeline. A later analysis found that TCR association rates varied across HLA loci, with DRB1 alleles showing the most associated TCRs and HLA-C alleles the fewest. In an earlier analysis of about 550 of the donors, most TCR beta V segments were observed in productive rearrangements about 90% or about 30% of the time, broadly matching IMGT annotations. In a later analysis, most CMV-associated TCR beta chains were found to appear HLA-restricted, with HLA associations seemingly driven largely by CMV exposure. In a later analysis, HLA-associated TCR beta chains were found to be more clonally expanded and to have lower generation probabilities than equally common non-associated chains. In vitro tests confirmed that three of the cytomegalovirus-associated TCR beta chains recognize cytomegalovirus antigens. The classifier was reported to diagnose cytomegalovirus status with high specificity and sensitivity in both the original and validation cohorts. A total of 164 TCR beta chains were listed by the study as associated with cytomegalovirus. Correlated functional status among segregating V segments might reflect linkage disequilibrium, but an unknown experimental factor could not be ruled out. In this cohort, only TCR beta chains were sequenced, and detectable features were limited by the absence of alpha or paired-chain data. Some IMGT-functional V segments, including TRBV6-2 and TRBV6-3, could not be distinguished by the 87-base-pair reads and were therefore excluded. Most TCR sequences were seen in very few donors, while some public TCRs were found in many individuals. A further reported finding was that TCR beta sequences accurately predicted the HLA-A and HLA-B alleles for most subjects in the first cohort. The presence/absence analyses assumed that sequencing depth was roughly uniform across donors, and that assumption may not be true. In a later analysis, several top co-occurrence clusters were reported to appear linked to parvovirus B19, influenza, CMV and Epstein-Barr virus. The authors suggested that the approach could potentially be generalized to other disease states and immunological phenotypes. HLA typing was unavailable for some donors at each locus, so association tests used only the typed subset.

On this clone: The clone's antigen remains unknown. No base qualities exist here, and no much larger clone lies one base off it.

V has 3 bases trimmed and J has 3 bases trimmed; junction bases matching no gene number 13. The germline V gene encodes CDR1 SNHLY and CDR2 FYNNEI. Counted from cysteine to phenylalanine, this CDR3 has 17 amino acids. The entry retains the CDR3 DNA only, 51 bases that are in frame from base 1. To prepare the library, the immunoSEQ multiplex PCR assay was applied. For the multiplex PCR, a mixture combining 60 forward primers for TCR Vbeta segments and 13 reverse primers for TCR Jbeta segments was used. A multiplex PCR assay on genomic DNA amplified the CDR3 region of rearranged TCR beta genes. The amplified TCR beta libraries were sequenced on the Illumina HiSeq System as 87-base-pair reads. The study's own analysis went as follows. A later analysis counted about 80 million unique TCR beta chains across the 690 or so repertoires, and 9.5 million to 11 million of these chains were shared by at least two donors. A nearest-neighbor algorithm error-corrected the raw reads and collapsed the reads into unique sequences, merging closely related sequences to remove PCR and sequencing errors. CDR3 sequences were aligned to IMGT reference sequences to assign V, D and J gene segments. For a sequence to be retained, a match of at least six nucleotides was required to both a V gene segment and a J gene segment. Rearrangements were called productive when the CDR3 lacked stop codons and stayed in frame with V and J; all others were non-productive. Following IMGT convention, CDR3 was defined as the stretch from the second conserved V-encoded cysteine to the conserved J-encoded phenylalanine. Sequences without an unambiguous match to a single V gene segment were excluded from the earlier analysis of 450 to 750 of the donors. An earlier analysis of 450 to 650 of the donors called V segments functional above 56.7% productive rearrangements and segregating when the between-donor standard deviation exceeded 5%. To diagnose cytomegalovirus status from the catalog of TCR beta chain sequences, a statistical classification framework was built. A later analysis assigned V and J genes by comparing TCR nucleotide sequences with IMGT/GENE-DB human TR gene sequences. A later analysis assigned CDR3 sequences and most-parsimonious VDJ recombination scenarios with the TCRdist pipeline. In a later analysis, every TCR beta chain was defined by the combination of its CDR3 amino acid sequence and its V-gene family, and reads without a unique V-gene family were dropped. In a later analysis, 450 to 600 highly shared, low-generation-probability nucleotide sequences were removed to address suspected cross-contamination and a sequencing artifact. For each public chain, a later analysis derived a clonal expansion index from normalized ranks of inferred template counts within each repertoire. In a later analysis, generation probabilities were computed using a VDJ recombination model fitted to out-of-frame rearrangements, and the results were checked against IGoR. In a later analysis, TCR-TCR, TCR-HLA and TCR-CMV co-occurrence was scored with hypergeometric tests, and a repertoire-size bias correction was applied to TCR pairs. To estimate false discovery rates, a later analysis permuted the HLA or CMV assignments 20 times. A later analysis grouped co-occurring TCRs with DBSCAN, adding TCRdist sequence similarity when clustering within HLA-allele-positive subsets. Repertoires with fewer than 30,000 or more than 120,000 public chains, plus five repertoires with anomalous nucleotide sharing, were excluded from co-occurrence clustering. What TCRdb holds here is the immuneACCESS table cut down to in-frame rearrangements. Part of the clones is not present; checked against another copy, under half of the missing clones reflect an unresolved V gene, and the others are unexplained. From that table come the V and J calls and clone size; the DNA was used to work out D and trimming. The sample data list 120,000 to 150,000 clones, and 65% to 85% of these were observed just once. The top ten clones comprise approximately 3% of the sample.

The cohort comprised under 700 healthy bone marrow donors. At the time of sampling, all cohort members were nominally healthy, though unrecorded immune exposures were likely present. The donor was CMV seronegative and was included in the group of a few hundred seronegative cohort members. A peripheral blood sample was provided by each donor, and peripheral blood mononuclear cells were used for TCR beta sequencing. The Qiagen DNeasy Blood Extraction Kit was used to extract genomic DNA from the blood cell samples. This TCR was sampled from a male donor in good health and CMV-seronegative. Rearrangement joined TRBV2 to TRBJ1-2, with 7 junctional bases fitting TRBD1. Sequencing was performed on PBMCs. The nucleotide sequence is given as TGTGCCAGCAGTGACACACTGCTGGACAGGCAGGACTATGGCTACACCTTC. Its translation is CASSDTLLDRQDYGYTF.